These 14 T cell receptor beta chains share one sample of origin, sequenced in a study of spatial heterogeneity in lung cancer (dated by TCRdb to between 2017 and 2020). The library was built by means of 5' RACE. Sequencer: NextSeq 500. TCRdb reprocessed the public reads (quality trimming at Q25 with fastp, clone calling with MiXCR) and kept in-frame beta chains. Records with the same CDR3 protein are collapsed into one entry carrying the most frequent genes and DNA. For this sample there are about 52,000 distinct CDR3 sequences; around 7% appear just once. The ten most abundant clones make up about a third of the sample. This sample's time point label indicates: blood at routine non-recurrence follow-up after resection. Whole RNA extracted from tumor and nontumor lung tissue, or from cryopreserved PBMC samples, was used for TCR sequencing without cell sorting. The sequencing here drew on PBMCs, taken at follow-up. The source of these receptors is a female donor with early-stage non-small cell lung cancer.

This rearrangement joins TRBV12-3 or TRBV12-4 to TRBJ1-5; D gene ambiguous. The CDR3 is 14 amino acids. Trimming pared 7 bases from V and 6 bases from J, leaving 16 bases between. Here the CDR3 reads CASTPNPGSQPQHF. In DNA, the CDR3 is TGTGCCAGCACCCCCAACCCTGGTAGTCAGCCCCAGCATTTT.

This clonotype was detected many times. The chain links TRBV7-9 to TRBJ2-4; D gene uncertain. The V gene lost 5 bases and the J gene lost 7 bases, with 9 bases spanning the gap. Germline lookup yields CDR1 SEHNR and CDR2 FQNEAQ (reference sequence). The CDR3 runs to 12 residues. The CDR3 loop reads CASSLVQNIQYF. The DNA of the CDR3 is TGTGCCAGCAGCCTAGTGCAGAACATTCAGTACTTC.

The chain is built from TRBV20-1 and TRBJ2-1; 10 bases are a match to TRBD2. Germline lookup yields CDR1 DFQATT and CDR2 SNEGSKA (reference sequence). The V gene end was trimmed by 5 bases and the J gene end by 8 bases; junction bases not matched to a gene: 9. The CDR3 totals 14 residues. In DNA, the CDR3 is TGCAGTGCTTATACAGCGGGGGGGCCTGATGAGCAGTTCTTC. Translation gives CSAYTAGGPDEQFF.

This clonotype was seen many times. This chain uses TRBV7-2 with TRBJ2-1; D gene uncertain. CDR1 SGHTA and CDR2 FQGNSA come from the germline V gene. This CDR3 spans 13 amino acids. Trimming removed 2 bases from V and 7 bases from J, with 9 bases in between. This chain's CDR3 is CASSLNLGNEQFF. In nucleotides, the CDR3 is TGTGCCAGCAGCTTAAATTTAGGGAATGAGCAGTTCTTC. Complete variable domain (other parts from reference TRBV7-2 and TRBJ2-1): GAGVSQSPSNKVTEKGKDVELRCDPISGHTALYWYRQSLGQGLEFLIYFQGNSAPDKSGLPSDRFSAERTGGSVSTLTIQRTQQEDSAVYLCASSLNLGNEQFFGPGTRLTVL.

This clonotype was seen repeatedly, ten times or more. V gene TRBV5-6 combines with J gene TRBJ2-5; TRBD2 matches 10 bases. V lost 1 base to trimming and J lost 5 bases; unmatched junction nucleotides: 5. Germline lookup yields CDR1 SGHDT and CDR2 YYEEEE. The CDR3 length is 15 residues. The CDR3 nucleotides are TGTGCCAGCAGCTTGAATAGCGGGGGGCGGGAGACCCAGTACTTC. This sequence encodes CASSLNSGGRETQYF. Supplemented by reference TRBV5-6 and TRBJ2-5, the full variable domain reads DAGVTQSPTHLIKTRGQQVTLRCSPKSGHDTVSWYQQALGQGPQFIFQYYEEEERQRGNFPDRFSGHQFPNYSSELNVNALLLGDSALYLCASSLNSGGRETQYFGPGTRLLVL.

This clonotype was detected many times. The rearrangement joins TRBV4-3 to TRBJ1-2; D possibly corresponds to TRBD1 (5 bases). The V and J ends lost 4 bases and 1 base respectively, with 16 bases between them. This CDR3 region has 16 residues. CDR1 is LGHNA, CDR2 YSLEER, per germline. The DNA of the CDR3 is TGCGCCAGCAGCCGATTATATTCGGGGCTTAACTATGGCTACACCTTC. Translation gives CASSRLYSGLNYGYTF.

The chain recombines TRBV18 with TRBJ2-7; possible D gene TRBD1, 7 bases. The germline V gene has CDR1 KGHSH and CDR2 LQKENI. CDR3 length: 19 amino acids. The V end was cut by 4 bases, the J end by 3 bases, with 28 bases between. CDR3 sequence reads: CASSLQARDNTGEDYEQYF. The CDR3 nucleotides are TGTGCCAGCTCACTCCAGGCTCGAGATAACACAGGGGAGGACTACGAGCAGTACTTC.

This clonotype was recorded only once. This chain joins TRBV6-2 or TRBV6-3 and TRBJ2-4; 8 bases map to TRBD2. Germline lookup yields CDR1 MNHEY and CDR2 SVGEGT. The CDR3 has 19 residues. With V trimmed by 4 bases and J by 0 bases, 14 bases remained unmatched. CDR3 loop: CASSSFTLLAGKAKNIQYF. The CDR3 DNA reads TGTGCCAGCAGTTCCTTTACTTTGCTAGCGGGCAAAGCCAAAAACATTCAGTACTTC.

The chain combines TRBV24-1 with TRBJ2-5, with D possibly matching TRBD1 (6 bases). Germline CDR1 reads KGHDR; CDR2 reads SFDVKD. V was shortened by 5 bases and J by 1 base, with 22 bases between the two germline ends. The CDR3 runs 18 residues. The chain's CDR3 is CATSGPLGAGSLQETQYF. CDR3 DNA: TGTGCCACCAGTGGCCCATTGGGGGCAGGATCTCTCCAAGAGACCCAGTACTTC.

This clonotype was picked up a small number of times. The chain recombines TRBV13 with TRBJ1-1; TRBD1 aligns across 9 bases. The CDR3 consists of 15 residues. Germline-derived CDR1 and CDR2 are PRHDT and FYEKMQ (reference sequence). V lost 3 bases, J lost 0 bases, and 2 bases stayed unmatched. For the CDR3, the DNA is TGTGCCAGCAGCTTGGGACAGGGATTGAACACTGAAGCTTTCTTT. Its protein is CASSLGQGLNTEAFF.

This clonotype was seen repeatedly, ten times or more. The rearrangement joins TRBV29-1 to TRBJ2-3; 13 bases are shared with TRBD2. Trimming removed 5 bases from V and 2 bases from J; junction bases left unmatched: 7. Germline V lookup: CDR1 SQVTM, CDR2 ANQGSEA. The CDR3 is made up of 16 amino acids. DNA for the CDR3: TGCAGCGTTCCAGGACTAGCGGGGGCTAACACAGATACGCAGTATTTT. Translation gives CSVPGLAGANTDTQYF.

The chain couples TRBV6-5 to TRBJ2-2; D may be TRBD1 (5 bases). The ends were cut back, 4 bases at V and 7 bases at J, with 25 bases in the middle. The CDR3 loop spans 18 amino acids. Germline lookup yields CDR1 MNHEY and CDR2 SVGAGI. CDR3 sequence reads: CASSSHLITGRLGGELFF. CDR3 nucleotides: TGTGCCAGCAGTTCCCACTTGATTACAGGCCGCCTCGGCGGGGAGCTGTTTTTT.

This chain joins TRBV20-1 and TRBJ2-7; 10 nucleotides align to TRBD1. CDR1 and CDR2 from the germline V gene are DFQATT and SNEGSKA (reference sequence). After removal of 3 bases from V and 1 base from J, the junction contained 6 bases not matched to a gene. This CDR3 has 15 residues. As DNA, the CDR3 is TGCAGTGCTAGTCTCCGGGACAGGGGATCCTACGAGCAGTACTTC. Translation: CSASLRDRGSYEQYF.

In nucleotides, the CDR3 is TGTGCCAGCAGCCCTAGTGAGGAGGGCGACCGAAACACCATATATTTT. This encodes CASSPSEEGDRNTIYF. The gene calls are TRBV7-9 and TRBJ1-3; D unresolved. The CDR3 totals 16 residues. Trimming took 5 bases from V and 5 from J, leaving 19 bases between them. Germline V gene lookup returns CDR1 SEHNR and CDR2 FQNEAQ (reference sequence).